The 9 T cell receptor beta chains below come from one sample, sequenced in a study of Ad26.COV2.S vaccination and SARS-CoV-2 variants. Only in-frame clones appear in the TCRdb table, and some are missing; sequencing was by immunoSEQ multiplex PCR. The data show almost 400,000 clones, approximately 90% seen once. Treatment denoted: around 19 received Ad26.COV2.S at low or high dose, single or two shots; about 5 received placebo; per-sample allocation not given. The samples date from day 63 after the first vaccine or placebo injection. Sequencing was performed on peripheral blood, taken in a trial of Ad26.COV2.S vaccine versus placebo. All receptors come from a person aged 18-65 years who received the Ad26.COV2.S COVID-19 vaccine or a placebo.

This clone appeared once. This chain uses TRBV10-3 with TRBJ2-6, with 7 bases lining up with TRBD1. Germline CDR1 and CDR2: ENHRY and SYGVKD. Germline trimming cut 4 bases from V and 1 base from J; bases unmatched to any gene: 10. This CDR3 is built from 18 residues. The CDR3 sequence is CAISAPGQSQSGANVLTF. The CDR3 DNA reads TGTGCCATCAGTGCCCCGGGACAGTCACAATCTGGGGCCAACGTCCTGACTTTC.

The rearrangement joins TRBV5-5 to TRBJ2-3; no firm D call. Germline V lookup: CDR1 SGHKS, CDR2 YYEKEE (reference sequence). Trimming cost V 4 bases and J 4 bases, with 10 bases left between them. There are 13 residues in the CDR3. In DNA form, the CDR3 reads TGTGCCAGCAGCGGAAGAACTGCAGATACGCAGTATTTT. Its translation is CASSGRTADTQYF.

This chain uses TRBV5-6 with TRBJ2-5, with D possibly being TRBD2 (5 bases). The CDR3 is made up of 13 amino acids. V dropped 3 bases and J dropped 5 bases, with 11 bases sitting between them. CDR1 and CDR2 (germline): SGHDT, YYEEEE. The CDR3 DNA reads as TGTGCCAGCAGCTGGGGTCGAGGGGAGACCCAGTACTTC. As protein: CASSWGRGETQYF.

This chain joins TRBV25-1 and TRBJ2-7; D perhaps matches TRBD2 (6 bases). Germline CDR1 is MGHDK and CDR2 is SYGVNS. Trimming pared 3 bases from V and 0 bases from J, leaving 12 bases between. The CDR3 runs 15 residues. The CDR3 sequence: CASSDPGVSSYEQYF. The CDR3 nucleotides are TGTGCCAGCAGTGATCCGGGAGTGAGCTCCTACGAGCAGTACTTC.

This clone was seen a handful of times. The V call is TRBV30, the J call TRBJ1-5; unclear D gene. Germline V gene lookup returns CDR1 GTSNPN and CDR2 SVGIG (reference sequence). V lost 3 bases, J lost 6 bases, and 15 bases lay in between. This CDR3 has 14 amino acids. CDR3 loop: CAWRAPGFIQPQHF. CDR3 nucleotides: TGTGCCTGGAGAGCCCCCGGGTTCATTCAGCCCCAGCATTTT.

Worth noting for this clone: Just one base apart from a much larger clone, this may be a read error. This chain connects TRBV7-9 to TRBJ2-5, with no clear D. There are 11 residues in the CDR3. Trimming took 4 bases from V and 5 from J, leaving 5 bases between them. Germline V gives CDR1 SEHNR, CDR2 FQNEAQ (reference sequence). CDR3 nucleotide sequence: TGTGCCAGCAGCTCTTCGGAGACCCAGTACTTC. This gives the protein CASSSSETQYF.

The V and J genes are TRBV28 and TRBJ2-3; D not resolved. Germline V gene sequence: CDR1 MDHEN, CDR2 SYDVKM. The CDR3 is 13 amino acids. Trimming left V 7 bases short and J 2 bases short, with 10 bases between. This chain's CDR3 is CASNEPATDTQYF. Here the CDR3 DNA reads TGTGCCAGCAACGAGCCGGCCACAGATACGCAGTATTTT.

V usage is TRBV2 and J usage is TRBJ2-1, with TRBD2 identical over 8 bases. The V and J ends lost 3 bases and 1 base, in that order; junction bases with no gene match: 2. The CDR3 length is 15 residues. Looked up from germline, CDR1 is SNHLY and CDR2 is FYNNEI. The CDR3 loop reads CASSEGLGSYNEQFF. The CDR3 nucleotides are TGTGCCAGCAGTGAGGGACTAGGTTCCTACAATGAGCAGTTCTTC.

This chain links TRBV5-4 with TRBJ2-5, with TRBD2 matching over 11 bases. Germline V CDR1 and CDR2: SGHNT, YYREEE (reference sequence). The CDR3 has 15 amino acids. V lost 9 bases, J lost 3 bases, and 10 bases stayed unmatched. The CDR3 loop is CATVPGTSGKETQYF. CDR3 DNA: TGTGCCACCGTTCCCGGGACTAGCGGAAAAGAGACCCAGTACTTC.